This paragraph covers one TCR beta chain sequence. What it binds is not known. Deletions cut 6 bases from V and 5 bases from J, with 8 bases between. CDR3 size: 12 residues. CDR1 is LGHNA, CDR2 YNFKEQ, per germline. This entry comes from a study of beta chain features in type 1 diabetes. Study-wide points: A greater similarity of naive, central memory and Treg TCRB repertoires was seen among patients than among healthy donors. Shortening of TCRB CDR3s, moderate but significant, appeared in all four CD4+ subsets of Type 1 diabetes patients.

Sequencing targeted expressed TCRB transcripts, as all isolated RNA had been reverse transcribed. Repertoires were generated with immunoSEQ multiplex PCR, while TCRdb's copy carries only in-frame clones and drops some. The table lists 120,000 to 150,000 clones, about 12% of them singletons. The TCR comes from a man aged 18 to 30 with type 1 diabetes. The sequenced material came from central memory CD4+ T cells from blood. This chain connects TRBV4-2 to TRBJ2-1; a possible D gene is TRBD1 (6 bases). The CDR3 DNA is TGTGCCAGCAGTTACAGGGACAATGAGCAGTTCTTC. This translates into CASSYRDNEQFF.